A single sample gave rise to the 23 T cell receptor beta chains below, sequenced in a study of T cells after yellow fever vaccination. TCRdb reprocessed the 5' RACE reads with MiXCR, giving one entry per CDR3 protein. Of some 220,000 distinct CDR3 sequences detected, around 3.1% appear once; the ten largest clones hold approximately 3%. Sequences were derived from CD4+ T cells sorted from PBMCs, sampled 10 days after the yellow fever booster vaccination. Source of these receptors: a young man who received the YFV17D yellow fever vaccine.

This clonotype was counted ten times or more. The rearrangement joins TRBV28 to TRBJ2-3; D unclear. The CDR3 contains 13 residues. Trimming shortened V by 4 bases and J by 0 bases, and 5 bases separated the two germline ends. The germline V gene encodes CDR1 MDHEN and CDR2 SYDVKM. Here the CDR3 DNA reads TGTGCCAGCAGTTCACCTAGCACAGATACGCAGTATTTT. Translated, it gives CASSSPSTDTQYF.

This clonotype has ten or more counts. The rearrangement uses TRBV23-1 and TRBJ2-3, with 9 bases lining up with TRBD2. TRBV23-1 is an ORF, and what it does is uncertain. This CDR3 region has 17 residues. J lost 4 bases, V lost 0 bases, and 8 bases had no gene match. This CDR3 reads CASSQSKGGGDPDTQYF. For the CDR3, the DNA is TGCGCCAGCAGTCAATCAAAAGGCGGGGGGGATCCAGATACGCAGTATTTT.

This clonotype was seen at least ten times. The V and J genes are TRBV20-1 and TRBJ2-3; 8 positions match TRBD2. V lost 6 bases, J lost 0 bases, and 8 bases stayed unmatched. This CDR3 comprises 15 residues. In germline, CDR1 is DFQATT, CDR2 SNEGSKA (reference sequence). The CDR3 is CSASGRLASTDTQYF. CDR3 sequence (DNA): TGCAGTGCCTCGGGGAGACTAGCGAGCACAGATACGCAGTATTTT.

This clonotype was seen a few times. J is TRBJ2-3 and V is TRBV5-1; maybe TRBD1 (6 bases). The V gene's germline CDR1 is SGHRS and CDR2 YFSETQ. V was cut by 7 bases and J by 4 bases, with 16 bases left in between. The CDR3 covers 14 residues. The CDR3 DNA reads as TGCGCCAGCCGATTACAGGGTGAAGCAGATACGCAGTATTTT. Translation: CASRLQGEADTQYF.

This clonotype was seen repeatedly, ten times or more. The rearrangement links TRBV7-8 to TRBJ2-3; D possibly corresponds to TRBD2 (6 bases). Germline V gene sequence: CDR1 SGHVS, CDR2 FQNEAQ. CDR3 size: 15 residues. V was pared by 4 bases and J by 4 bases, with 15 bases between. CDR3 residues: CASSSGGIGADTQYF. CDR3 DNA: TGTGCCAGCAGCTCTGGCGGGATAGGGGCAGATACGCAGTATTTT.

The CDR3 region is CASSSSSGGSSGANVLTF. DNA for the CDR3: TGTGCCAGCAGCTCGTCGTCCGGGGGGAGCTCTGGGGCCAACGTCCTGACTTTC. J is TRBJ2-6 and V is TRBV7-3; 7 positions agree with TRBD2. The CDR3 runs to 18 residues. The junction had 9 bases not matched to a gene; V was cut back by 4 bases and J by 0 bases. Germline V CDR1 and CDR2: SGHTA, FQGTGA.

This clonotype has a count of ten or more. The chain couples TRBV20-1 to TRBJ1-3; D is uncertain. The V end was cut by 6 bases, the J end by 4 bases, with 13 bases between. Germline assignment: CDR1 DFQATT and CDR2 SNEGSKA (reference sequence). The CDR3 extends over 13 amino acids. This CDR3 is CSAMLGSGNTIYF. In DNA, the CDR3 is TGCAGTGCAATGTTGGGGTCAGGAAACACCATATATTTT.

The V gene is TRBV7-8, the J gene TRBJ1-2, with 8 bases aligning to TRBD1. The germline V gene has CDR1 SGHVS and CDR2 FQNEAQ. This CDR3 is 14 amino acids long. The V and J ends lost 2 bases and 2 bases, in that order; junction bases with no gene match: 1. CDR3: CASSLRTGNYGYTF. CDR3 in DNA: TGTGCCAGCAGCTTACGGACAGGGAACTATGGCTACACCTTC.

The CDR3 sequence is CSARVGGANVLTF. The CDR3 DNA reads TGCAGTGCCAGGGTTGGCGGGGCCAACGTCCTGACTTTC. V is TRBV20-1 and J is TRBJ2-6, with a weak D call TRBD1 (5 bases). The V gene's germline CDR1 is DFQATT and CDR2 SNEGSKA (reference sequence). Trimming removed 6 bases from V and 4 bases from J, with 10 bases in between. This CDR3 is built from 13 residues.

This clonotype has at least ten counts. The J gene is TRBJ2-1, the V gene TRBV5-1; TRBD1 might be the D (6 bases). Germline V gives CDR1 SGHRS, CDR2 YFSETQ. The CDR3 totals 15 residues. Trimming pared 4 bases from V and 0 bases from J, leaving 11 bases between. This CDR3 is CASSGQSSSYNEQFF. The CDR3 nucleotides read TGCGCCAGCAGCGGACAGTCGAGCTCCTACAATGAGCAGTTCTTC. The full variable domain, its missing parts supplied by reference TRBV5-1 and TRBJ2-1, is KAGVTQTPRYLIKTRGQQVTLSCSPISGHRSVSWYQQTPGQGLQFLFEYFSETQRNKGNFPGRFSGRQFSNSRSEMNVSTLELGDSALYLCASSGQSSSYNEQFFGPGTRLTVL.

This clonotype appeared a few times. This chain connects TRBV6-5 to TRBJ2-3; 9 nucleotides line up with TRBD2. V trimming: 7 bases; J trimming: 1 base; junction bases outside the gene matches: 12. Germline V gene data show CDR1 as MNHEY and CDR2 as SVGAGI. The CDR3 covers 17 residues. The CDR3 sequence is CASTATSGWNCTDTQYF. CDR3 nucleotide sequence: TGTGCCAGCACCGCGACTAGCGGCTGGAATTGCACAGATACGCAGTATTTT.

This clonotype was recorded at least ten times. The gene calls are TRBV3-1 and TRBJ1-5, with D possibly matching TRBD1 (6 bases). The CDR3 extends over 14 amino acids. The germline CDR1 and CDR2 sequences are LGHDT and YNNKEL (reference sequence). With 4 bases removed from V and 6 bases from J, the gap between germline ends came to 13 bases. The CDR3: CASSPTEGGQPQHF. The DNA for the CDR3 is TGTGCCAGCAGCCCGACGGAGGGGGGTCAGCCCCAGCATTTT.

This clonotype was detected many times. The V and J genes are TRBV7-2 and TRBJ2-7; maybe TRBD1 (6 bases). CDR1 is SGHTA and CDR2 is FQGNSA in the germline V gene. CDR3 length: 16 residues. V was cut by 4 bases and J by 0 bases, with 16 bases left in between. The CDR3 DNA reads as TGTGCCAGCAGCTCCCGCGGACAGAAGAGCTCCTACGAGCAGTACTTC. Protein sequence: CASSSRGQKSSYEQYF.

This clonotype has a count of ten or more. The chain employs TRBV24-1 and TRBJ2-4; 8 bases are shared with TRBD2. The germline V gene encodes CDR1 KGHDR and CDR2 SFDVKD. This CDR3 contains 15 residues. Germline trimming cut 3 bases from V and 7 bases from J; bases unmatched to any gene: 7. In DNA, the CDR3 is TGTGCCACCAGTGATGCGGCCCGGGGGGGGAACATTCAGTACTTC. Translation gives CATSDAARGGNIQYF.

The chain employs TRBV12-3 or TRBV12-4 and TRBJ1-2; D ambiguous. The germline V and J ends were trimmed by 0 bases and 4 bases, with 9 bases remaining between them. The CDR3 consists of 14 residues. In DNA, the CDR3 is TGTGCCAGCAGTTTAGCGGCCCCACTCTATGGCTACACCTTC. It encodes CASSLAAPLYGYTF.

The V call is TRBV6-2 or TRBV6-3, the J call TRBJ2-7, with D uncertain. The germline V gene has CDR1 MNHEY and CDR2 SVGEGT. The CDR3 totals 14 residues. V was shortened by 5 bases and J by 2 bases, with 13 bases between the two germline ends. The CDR3 loop reads CASSTPFPAYEQYV. CDR3 nucleotides: TGTGCCAGCAGTACCCCTTTTCCAGCCTACGAGCAGTACGTC.

At least ten counts were recorded for this clonotype. This chain joins TRBV7-9 and TRBJ2-2; D might be TRBD1 (6 bases). The CDR3 loop spans 14 amino acids. Germline V gene sequence: CDR1 SEHNR, CDR2 FQNEAQ (reference sequence). Trimming shortened V by 4 bases and J by 4 bases, and 10 bases separated the two germline ends. The CDR3, as DNA: TGTGCCAGCAGCTCCCAGGGGAGCACCGGGGAGCTGTTTTTT. The encoded protein is CASSSQGSTGELFF.

This clonotype was recorded at least ten times. This chain joins TRBV7-2 and TRBJ1-1; perhaps TRBD1 as D (5 bases). V was pared by 3 bases and J by 4 bases, with 9 bases between. Per germline, CDR1 SGHTA and CDR2 FQGNSA. The length of the CDR3 is 13 residues. The CDR3 DNA follows: TGTGCCAGCAGCTTCGGGGGAGTCACTGAAGCTTTCTTT. This translates into CASSFGGVTEAFF.

This clonotype has more than one count but fewer than ten. V usage is TRBV7-2 and J usage is TRBJ2-5; tentatively, D is TRBD2 (6 bases). This CDR3 spans 15 amino acids. Trimming removed 4 bases from V and 2 bases from J, with 14 bases in between. The V gene's germline CDR1 is SGHTA and CDR2 FQGNSA. CDR3 sequence: CASSSARLGQETQYF. CDR3 DNA sequence: TGTGCCAGCAGCTCAGCGAGACTAGGACAAGAGACCCAGTACTTC.

This clonotype was seen many times. This chain uses TRBV5-1 with TRBJ2-5; 8 bases fit TRBD2. This CDR3 has 15 amino acids. Germline values: CDR1 SGHRS, CDR2 YFSETQ. Losses at the gene ends were 3 bases for V and 0 bases for J; bases not matched to a gene: 4. The CDR3 DNA reads as TGCGCCAGCAGCTGGCGCGGGGGGCACCAAGAGACCCAGTACTTC. Translating gives CASSWRGGHQETQYF.

The gene calls are TRBV11-1 and TRBJ2-5; 7 bases fit TRBD2. The germline gives CDR1 SGHAT, CDR2 FQDESV (reference sequence). V was pared by 5 bases and J by 4 bases, with 4 bases of the junction left unmatched. CDR3 length equals 13 residues. The CDR3 sequence is CASSSGVGETQYF. For the CDR3, the DNA is TGTGCCAGCAGCAGCGGGGTCGGAGAGACCCAGTACTTC. Variable domain in full (rest from reference TRBV11-1 and TRBJ2-5): EAEVAQSPRYKITEKSQAVAFWCDPISGHATLYWYRQILGQGPELLVQFQDESVVDDSQLPKDRFSAERLKGVDSTLKIQPAELGDSAMYLCASSSGVGETQYFGPGTRLLVL.

The gene calls are TRBV18 and TRBJ2-3; possibly TRBD1 or TRBD2 for D (6 bases each). V shed 2 bases and J shed 6 bases, with 15 bases lying between them. Germline V gene lookup returns CDR1 KGHSH and CDR2 LQKENI. CDR3 length equals 15 residues. CDR3 DNA sequence: TGTGCCAGCTCACCAAGGAGGGGGGTCTGGGATACGCAGTATTTT. It translates to CASSPRRGVWDTQYF. Complete variable domain (other parts from reference TRBV18 and TRBJ2-3): NAGVMQNPRHLVRRRGQEARLRCSPMKGHSHVYWYRQLPEEGLKFMVYLQKENIIDESGMPKERFSAEFPKEGPSILRIQQVVRGDSAAYFCASSPRRGVWDTQYFGPGTRLTVL.

This clonotype has at least ten counts. The V and J genes are TRBV14 and TRBJ2-5, with D possibly being TRBD2 (5 bases). V lost 1 base and J 7 bases, leaving 10 bases between the germline ends. Germline CDR1 reads SGHDN; CDR2 reads FVKESK. This CDR3 contains 13 residues. For the CDR3, the DNA is TGTGCCAGCAGCCAAGTCCCCAGCGGGACCCAGTACTTC. Amino acids: CASSQVPSGTQYF.